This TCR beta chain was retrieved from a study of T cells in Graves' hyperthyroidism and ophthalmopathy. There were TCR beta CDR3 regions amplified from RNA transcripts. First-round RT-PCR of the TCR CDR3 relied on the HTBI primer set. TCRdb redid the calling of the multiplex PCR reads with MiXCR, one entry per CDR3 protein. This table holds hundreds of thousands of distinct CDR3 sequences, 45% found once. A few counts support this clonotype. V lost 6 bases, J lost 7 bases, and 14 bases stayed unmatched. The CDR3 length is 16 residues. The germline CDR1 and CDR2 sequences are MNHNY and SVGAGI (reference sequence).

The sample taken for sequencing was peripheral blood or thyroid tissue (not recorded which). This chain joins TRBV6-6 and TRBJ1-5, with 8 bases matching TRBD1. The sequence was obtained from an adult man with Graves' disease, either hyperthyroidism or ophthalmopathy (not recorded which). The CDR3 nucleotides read TGTGCCAGCAGCACGACAGGGGCGGAACGTTGGCAGCCCCAGCATTTT. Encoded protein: CASSTTGAERWQPQHF.